Sequencing of this T cell receptor beta chain was carried out in a study of cytomegalovirus exposure and HLA in healthy donors. PCR primers comprised 60 Vbeta and 13 Jbeta primers. This table comes from immunoSEQ multiplex PCR, and its TCRdb copy is limited to in-frame clones, with some not included. This sample yields over 100,000 clones, of which 65% to 80% are seen a single time; approximately 10% belongs to the top ten. The table lists this clone with a few counts. The sequence derives from a man in his forties in good health and CMV-seropositive. Sample: PBMCs.

CDR3 sequence: CASSDQRTDTDTQYF. CDR3 nucleotides: TGTGCCAGCAGTGATCAGCGGACCGACACAGATACGCAGTATTTT. This rearrangement joins TRBV2 to TRBJ2-3, with D maybe TRBD2 (5 bases). V lost 3 bases to trimming and J lost 2 bases, with 12 bases between them. Germline V lookup: CDR1 SNHLY, CDR2 FYNNEI. CDR3 length: 15 residues.